This T cell receptor (beta chain) was observed in a study of cytomegalovirus exposure and HLA in healthy donors. For this clone: Antigen specificity is unknown.

V was shortened by 3 bases and J by 6 bases, with 12 bases between the two germline ends. The CDR3 covers 14 residues. Germline V lookup: CDR1 MNHEY, CDR2 SMNVEV (reference sequence). The table came from immunoSEQ multiplex PCR; TCRdb's copy has only in-frame clones and leaves some out. The sample consists of about 110,000 clones, approximately 95% of them appearing once. Study results and limitations: High sensitivity and specificity were reportedly achieved when the classifier diagnosed cytomegalovirus status.

The rearrangement joins TRBV27 to TRBJ2-1; D perhaps matches TRBD2 (5 bases). The sequenced sample was PBMCs. This TCR was recovered from a woman between 18 and 29 years old in good health and CMV-seronegative. Here the CDR3 reads CASSFSTRGNEQFF. CDR3 coding DNA: TGTGCCAGCAGTTTTTCTACTAGAGGCAATGAGCAGTTCTTC.